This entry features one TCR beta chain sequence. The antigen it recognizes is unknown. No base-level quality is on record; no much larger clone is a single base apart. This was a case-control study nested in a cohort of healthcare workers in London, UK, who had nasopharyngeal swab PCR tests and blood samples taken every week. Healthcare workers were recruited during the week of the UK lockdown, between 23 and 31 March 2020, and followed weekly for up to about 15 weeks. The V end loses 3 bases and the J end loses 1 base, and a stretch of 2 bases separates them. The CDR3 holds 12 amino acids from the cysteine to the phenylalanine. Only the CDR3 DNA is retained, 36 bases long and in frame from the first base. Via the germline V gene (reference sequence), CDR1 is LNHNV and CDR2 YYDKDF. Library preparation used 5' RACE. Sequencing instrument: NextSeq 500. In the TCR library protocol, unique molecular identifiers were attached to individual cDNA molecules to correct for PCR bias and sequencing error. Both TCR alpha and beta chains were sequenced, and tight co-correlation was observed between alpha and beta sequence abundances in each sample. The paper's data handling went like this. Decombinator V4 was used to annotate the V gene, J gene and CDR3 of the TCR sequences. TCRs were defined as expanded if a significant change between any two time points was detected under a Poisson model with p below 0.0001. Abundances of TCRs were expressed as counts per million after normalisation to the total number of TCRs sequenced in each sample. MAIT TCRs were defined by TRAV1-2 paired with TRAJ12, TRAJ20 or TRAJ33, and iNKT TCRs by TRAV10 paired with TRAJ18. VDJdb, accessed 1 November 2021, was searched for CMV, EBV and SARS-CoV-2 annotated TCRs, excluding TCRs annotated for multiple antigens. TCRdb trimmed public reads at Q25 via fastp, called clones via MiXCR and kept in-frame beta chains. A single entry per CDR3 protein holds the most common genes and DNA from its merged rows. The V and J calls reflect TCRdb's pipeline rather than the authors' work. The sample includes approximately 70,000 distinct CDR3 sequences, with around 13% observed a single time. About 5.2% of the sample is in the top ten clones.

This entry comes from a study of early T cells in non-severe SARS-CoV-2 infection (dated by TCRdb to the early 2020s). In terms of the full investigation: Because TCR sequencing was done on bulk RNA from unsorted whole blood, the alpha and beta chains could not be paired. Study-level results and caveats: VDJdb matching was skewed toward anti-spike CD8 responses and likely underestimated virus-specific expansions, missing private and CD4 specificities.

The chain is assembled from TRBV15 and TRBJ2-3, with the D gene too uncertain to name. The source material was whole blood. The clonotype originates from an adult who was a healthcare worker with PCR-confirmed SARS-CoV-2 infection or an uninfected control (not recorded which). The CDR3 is CATSRGTDTQYF. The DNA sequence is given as TGTGCCACCAGCAGGGGCACAGATACGCAGTATTTT. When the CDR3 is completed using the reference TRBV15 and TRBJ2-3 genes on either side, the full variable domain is DAMVIQNPRYQVTQFGKPVTLSCSQTLNHNVMYWYQQKSSQAPKLLFHYYDKDFNNEADTPDNFQSRRPNTSFCFLDIRSPGLGDTAMYLCATSRGTDTQYFGPGTRLTVL.